This T cell receptor beta chain was obtained from a study of OX40 agonist ivuxolimab in advanced cancers. For the study in its entirety: Ivuxolimab, which targeted the costimulatory receptor OX40 (CD134), was an agonistic, fully human IgG2 monoclonal antibody. Partial responses were achieved by three dose-escalation patients, of whom one had hepatocellular carcinoma and two had cutaneous melanoma. Of the 50 or so patients in dose escalation, around 20 had hepatocellular carcinoma, roughly 15 had melanoma, 9 had renal cell carcinoma and 9 had head and neck cancer. Intravenous ivuxolimab was administered to patients every 2 weeks at six dose levels: 0.01, 0.1, 0.3, 1.5, 3 and 10 mg/kg. Prior anti-PD-1, anti-PD-L1 or anti-CTLA-4 therapy was permitted, and checkpoint inhibitors had been received by more than 35% of dose-escalation patients. A male proportion of roughly 85% and a mean age of approximately 61 years, ranging from about 20 to 79, were recorded for the dose-escalation cohort. The paper describes the monotherapy dose-escalation part (N ≈ 52 patients) of the phase I trial of ivuxolimab. Peripheral TCRbeta sequencing was intended to test whether TCR sequence diversity was altered and clonal T-cell expansion was caused by ivuxolimab.

Results the study describes overall, beyond this receptor: Antigen specificity was not determined for the clonally expanded peripheral T cells. Low levels of normalized T-cell clonal expansion were also seen in some patients who did not respond. At doses from 0.1 to 3.0 mg/kg, clonal expansion was seen in both CD4+ and CD8+ blood T cells between baseline and week 6. After ivuxolimab, expanded clones were on average more numerous among CD8+ T cells than among CD4+ T cells. In the 0.1-3.0 mg/kg groups, partial responders had among the lowest normalized peripheral clonal expansion, particularly in CD8+ T cells.

Worth noting for this clone: Its antigen is still unknown. The record has no base qualities; no much larger clone is one base away.

The germline V gene specifies SNHLY as CDR1 and FYNNEI as CDR2. The CDR3 goes from the cysteine to the phenylalanine over 11 residues. CDR3 DNA only is kept here, 33 bases in frame from base 1. V drops 2 bases and J drops 14 bases, leaving 12 bases in between. Genomic DNA was extracted from sorted cells for sequencing of the TCRbeta CDR3 region. TCRbeta CDR3 regions were sequenced using the immunoSEQ Assay. TCRdb re-hosts the immuneACCESS table, in-frame sequences only. Its copies lack some clones; in the studies checked, an unresolved V gene accounts for under half of them, and the cause for the rest is not known. In all, the sample holds approximately 98,000 clones, and more than 85% of those were seen once. In total, the top ten clones hold 0.66% of the sample. Patients with a history of autoimmune disease or receiving systemic immunosuppression were excluded from the trial. Peripheral blood for TCR sequencing was collected from all dose cohorts at baseline, on cycle 4 day 1, and on cycle 7 day 1. The samples were taken from a phase I, first-in-human, multicenter, open-label dose-escalation trial of ivuxolimab. Adults with locally advanced or metastatic head and neck squamous cell, hepatocellular, melanoma or renal cell carcinoma were enrolled in the trial. CD4+ and CD8+ T cells were sorted separately from peripheral blood before TCR sequencing.

The sequence derives from an adult with an advanced solid tumor such as melanoma, head and neck, liver or kidney cancer. The starting material was CD4+ or CD8+ T cells sorted from blood, obtained in a trial of the OX40 agonist ivuxolimab. The sequence is built from TRBV2 and TRBJ1-1; the D segment cannot be called with confidence. The CDR3 sequence is CASSEQIDRFF. The DNA sequence is as follows: TGTGCCAGCAGTGAACAGATAGACCGATTCTTT.